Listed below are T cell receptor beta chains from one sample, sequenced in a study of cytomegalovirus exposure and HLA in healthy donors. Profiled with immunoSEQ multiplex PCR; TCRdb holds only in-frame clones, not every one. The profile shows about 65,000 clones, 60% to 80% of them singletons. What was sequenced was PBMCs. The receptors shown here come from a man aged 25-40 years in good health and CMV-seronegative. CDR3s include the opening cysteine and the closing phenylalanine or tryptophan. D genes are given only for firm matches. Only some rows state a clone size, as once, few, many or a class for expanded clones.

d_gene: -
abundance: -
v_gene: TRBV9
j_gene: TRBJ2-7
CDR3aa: CASSVGGAIASYEQYF
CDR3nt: TGTGCCAGCAGCGTGGGTGGGGCGATAGCTTCCTACGAGCAGTACTTC

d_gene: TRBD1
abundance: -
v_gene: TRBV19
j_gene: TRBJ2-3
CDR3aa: CASSKGQGTDTQYF
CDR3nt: TGTGCCAGTAGTAAGGGACAGGGCACAGATACGCAGTATTTT

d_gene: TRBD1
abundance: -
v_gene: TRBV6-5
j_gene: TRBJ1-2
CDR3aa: CASSYETGGGYTF
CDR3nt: TGTGCCAGCAGTTACGAAACAGGGGGAGGGTACACCTTC

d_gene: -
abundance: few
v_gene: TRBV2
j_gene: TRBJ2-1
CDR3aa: CASMALRRNEQFF
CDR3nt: TGTGCCAGCATGGCACTTCGGAGAAATGAGCAGTTCTTC

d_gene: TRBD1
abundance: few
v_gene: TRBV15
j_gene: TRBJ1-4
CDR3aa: CATSGFGTVGTNEKLFF
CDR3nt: TGTGCCACCAGCGGCTTCGGGACAGTAGGGACTAATGAAAAACTGTTTTTT

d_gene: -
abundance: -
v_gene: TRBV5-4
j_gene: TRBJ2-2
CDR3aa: CASSALTGNTGELFF
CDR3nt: TGTGCCAGCAGCGCCTTGACTGGGAACACCGGGGAGCTGTTTTTT

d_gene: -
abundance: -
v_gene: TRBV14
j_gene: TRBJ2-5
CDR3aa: CASSQVSLETQYF
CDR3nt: TGTGCCAGCAGCCAAGTATCCTTGGAGACCCAGTACTTC

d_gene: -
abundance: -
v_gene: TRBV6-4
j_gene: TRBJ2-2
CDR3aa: CASSPVLASTGELFF
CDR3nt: TGTGCCAGCTCCCCAGTGCTAGCGAGCACCGGGGAGCTGTTTTTT

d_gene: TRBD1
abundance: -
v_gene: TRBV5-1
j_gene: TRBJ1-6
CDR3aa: CASSLAVQGNSPLHF
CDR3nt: TGCGCCAGCAGCTTGGCCGTACAGGGGAATTCACCCCTCCACTTT

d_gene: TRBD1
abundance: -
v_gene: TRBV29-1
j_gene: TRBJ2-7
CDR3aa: CSVGRQGYEQYF
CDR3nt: TGCAGCGTCGGACGACAGGGCTACGAGCAGTACTTC

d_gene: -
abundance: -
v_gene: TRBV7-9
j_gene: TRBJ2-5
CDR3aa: CASSLIGGLQETQYF
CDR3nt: TGTGCCAGCAGCTTGATCGGGGGACTTCAAGAGACCCAGTACTTC

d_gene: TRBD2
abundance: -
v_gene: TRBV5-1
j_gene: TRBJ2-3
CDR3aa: CASSKGTTTDTQYF
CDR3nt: TGCGCCAGCAGCAAAGGGACTACGACAGATACGCAGTATTTT

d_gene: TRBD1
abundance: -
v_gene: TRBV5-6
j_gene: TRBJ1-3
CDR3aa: CASSLVGTGYTPSGNTIYF
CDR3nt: TGTGCCAGCAGCTTGGTCGGGACAGGGTACACACCCTCTGGAAACACCATATATTTT

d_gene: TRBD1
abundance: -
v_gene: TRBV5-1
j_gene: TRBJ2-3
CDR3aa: CASSPGTVTDTQYF
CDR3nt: TGCGCCAGCAGCCCTGGGACAGTCACAGATACGCAGTATTTT

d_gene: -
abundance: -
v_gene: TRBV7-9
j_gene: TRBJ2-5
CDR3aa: CASSLWGVQETQYF
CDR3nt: TGTGCCAGCAGCTTATGGGGAGTTCAAGAGACCCAGTACTTC

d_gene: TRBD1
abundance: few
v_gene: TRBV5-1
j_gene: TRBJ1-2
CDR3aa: CASSGEGQADLYGYTF
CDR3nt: TGCGCCAGCAGCGGGGAGGGACAGGCCGACCTCTATGGCTACACCTTC

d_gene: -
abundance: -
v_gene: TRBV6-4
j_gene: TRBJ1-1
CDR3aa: CASSSQKNTEAFF
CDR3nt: TGTGCCAGCAGTTCACAGAAAAACACTGAAGCTTTCTTT

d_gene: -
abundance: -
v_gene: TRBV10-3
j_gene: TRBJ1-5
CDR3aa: CAISDPGFAEPQHF
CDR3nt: TGTGCCATCAGTGACCCAGGGTTCGCGGAGCCCCAGCATTTT

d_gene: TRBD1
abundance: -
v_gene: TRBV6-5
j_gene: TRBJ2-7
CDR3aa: CASSRDRGLYEQYF
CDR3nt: TGTGCCAGCAGTCGAGACAGGGGATTGTACGAGCAGTACTTC

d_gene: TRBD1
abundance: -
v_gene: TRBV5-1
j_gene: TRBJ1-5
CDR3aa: CASVRGRISNQPQHF
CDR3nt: TGCGCCAGCGTCAGGGGGCGGATTAGCAATCAGCCCCAGCATTTT

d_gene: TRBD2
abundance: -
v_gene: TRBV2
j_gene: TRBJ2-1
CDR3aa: CASSETSGDFNEQFF
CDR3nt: TGTGCCAGCAGTGAGACTAGCGGGGATTTCAATGAGCAGTTCTTC

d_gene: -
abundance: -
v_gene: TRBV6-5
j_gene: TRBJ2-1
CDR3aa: CASSYSLRGRNEQFF
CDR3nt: TGTGCCAGCAGTTACTCGTTGCGGGGGCGCAATGAGCAGTTCTTC

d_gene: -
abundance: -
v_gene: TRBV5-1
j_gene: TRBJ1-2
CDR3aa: CASSPDSVYGYTF
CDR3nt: TGCGCCAGCAGCCCGGACAGTGTCTATGGCTACACCTTC

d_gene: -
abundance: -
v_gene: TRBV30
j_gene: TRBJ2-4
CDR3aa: CAWSVTRKNIQYF
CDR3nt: TGTGCCTGGAGTGTAACCCGGAAAAACATTCAGTACTTC

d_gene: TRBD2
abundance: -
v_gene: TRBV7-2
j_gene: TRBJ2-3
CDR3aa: CASSSSGGADTQYF
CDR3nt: TGTGCCAGCAGCAGTAGCGGGGGGGCGGATACGCAGTATTTT

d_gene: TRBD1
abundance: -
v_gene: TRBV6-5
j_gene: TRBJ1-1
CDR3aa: CASRGGQFAEAFF
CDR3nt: TGTGCCAGCAGGGGGGGACAGTTCGCTGAAGCTTTCTTT

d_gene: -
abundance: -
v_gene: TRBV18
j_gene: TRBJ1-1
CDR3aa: CASSPTRGMTEAFF
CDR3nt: TGTGCCAGCTCACCAACGCGGGGGATGACTGAAGCTTTCTTT

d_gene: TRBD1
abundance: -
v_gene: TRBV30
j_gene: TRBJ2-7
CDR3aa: CAGEPRDRGYEQYF
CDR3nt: TGTGCCGGAGAACCACGGGACAGGGGCTACGAGCAGTACTTC

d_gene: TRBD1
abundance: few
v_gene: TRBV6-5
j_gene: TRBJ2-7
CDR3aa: CASSSPGQGTYEQYF
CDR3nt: TGTGCCAGCAGCTCACCGGGACAGGGAACCTACGAGCAGTACTTC

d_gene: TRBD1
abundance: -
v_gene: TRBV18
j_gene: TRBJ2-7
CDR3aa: CASSPGQGPTYEQYF
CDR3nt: TGTGCCAGCTCACCGGGACAGGGGCCCACCTACGAGCAGTACTTC

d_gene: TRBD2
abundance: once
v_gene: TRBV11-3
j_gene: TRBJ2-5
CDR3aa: CASSVGLASETQYF
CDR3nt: TGTGCCAGCAGCGTTGGACTAGCGTCCGAGACCCAGTACTTC

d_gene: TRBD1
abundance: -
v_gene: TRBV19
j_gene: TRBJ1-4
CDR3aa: CASSRAGGKEKLFF
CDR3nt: TGTGCCAGTAGTAGAGCAGGGGGCAAGGAAAAACTGTTTTTT

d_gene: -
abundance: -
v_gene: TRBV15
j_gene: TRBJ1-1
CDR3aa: CATSRVKGGGTEAFF
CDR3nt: TGTGCCACCAGCAGAGTAAAGGGAGGGGGCACTGAAGCTTTCTTT

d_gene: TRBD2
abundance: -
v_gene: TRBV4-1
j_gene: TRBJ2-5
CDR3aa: CASSQELLAGGKGETQYF
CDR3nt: TGCGCCAGCAGCCAAGAACTGCTAGCGGGGGGCAAGGGGGAGACCCAGTACTTC

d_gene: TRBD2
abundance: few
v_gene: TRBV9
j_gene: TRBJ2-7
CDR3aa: CASSVASGGYEQYF
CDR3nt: TGTGCCAGCAGCGTGGCGAGCGGGGGCTACGAGCAGTACTTC

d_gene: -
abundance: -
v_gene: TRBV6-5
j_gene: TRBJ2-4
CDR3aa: CASSYGGAKNIQYF
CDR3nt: TGTGCCAGCAGTTACGGAGGGGCCAAAAACATTCAGTACTTC

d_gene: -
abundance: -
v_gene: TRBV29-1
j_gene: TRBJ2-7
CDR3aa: CSVASFAYEQYF
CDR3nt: TGCAGCGTTGCGTCCTTCGCCTACGAGCAGTACTTC

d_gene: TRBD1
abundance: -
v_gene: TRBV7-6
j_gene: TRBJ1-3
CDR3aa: CASSSGQGGNTIYF
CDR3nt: TGTGCCAGCAGCTCGGGACAGGGTGGAAACACCATATATTTT

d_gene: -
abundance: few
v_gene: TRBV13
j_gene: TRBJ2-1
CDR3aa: CASSLRGEQFF
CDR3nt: TGTGCCAGCAGCCTTCGCGGTGAGCAGTTCTTC

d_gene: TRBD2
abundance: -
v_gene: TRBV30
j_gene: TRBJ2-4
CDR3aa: CAWSAGGAGKNIQYF
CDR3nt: TGTGCCTGGAGTGCGGGGGGAGCTGGCAAAAACATTCAGTACTTC

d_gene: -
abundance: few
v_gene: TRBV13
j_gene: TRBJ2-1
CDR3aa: CASSLMAGSYNEQFF
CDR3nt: TGTGCCAGCAGCTTAATGGCGGGGTCCTACAATGAGCAGTTCTTC

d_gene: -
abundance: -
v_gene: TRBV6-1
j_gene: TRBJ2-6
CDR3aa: CASRAPLSGANVLTF
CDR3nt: TGTGCCAGCAGGGCCCCGCTCTCTGGGGCCAACGTCCTGACTTTC